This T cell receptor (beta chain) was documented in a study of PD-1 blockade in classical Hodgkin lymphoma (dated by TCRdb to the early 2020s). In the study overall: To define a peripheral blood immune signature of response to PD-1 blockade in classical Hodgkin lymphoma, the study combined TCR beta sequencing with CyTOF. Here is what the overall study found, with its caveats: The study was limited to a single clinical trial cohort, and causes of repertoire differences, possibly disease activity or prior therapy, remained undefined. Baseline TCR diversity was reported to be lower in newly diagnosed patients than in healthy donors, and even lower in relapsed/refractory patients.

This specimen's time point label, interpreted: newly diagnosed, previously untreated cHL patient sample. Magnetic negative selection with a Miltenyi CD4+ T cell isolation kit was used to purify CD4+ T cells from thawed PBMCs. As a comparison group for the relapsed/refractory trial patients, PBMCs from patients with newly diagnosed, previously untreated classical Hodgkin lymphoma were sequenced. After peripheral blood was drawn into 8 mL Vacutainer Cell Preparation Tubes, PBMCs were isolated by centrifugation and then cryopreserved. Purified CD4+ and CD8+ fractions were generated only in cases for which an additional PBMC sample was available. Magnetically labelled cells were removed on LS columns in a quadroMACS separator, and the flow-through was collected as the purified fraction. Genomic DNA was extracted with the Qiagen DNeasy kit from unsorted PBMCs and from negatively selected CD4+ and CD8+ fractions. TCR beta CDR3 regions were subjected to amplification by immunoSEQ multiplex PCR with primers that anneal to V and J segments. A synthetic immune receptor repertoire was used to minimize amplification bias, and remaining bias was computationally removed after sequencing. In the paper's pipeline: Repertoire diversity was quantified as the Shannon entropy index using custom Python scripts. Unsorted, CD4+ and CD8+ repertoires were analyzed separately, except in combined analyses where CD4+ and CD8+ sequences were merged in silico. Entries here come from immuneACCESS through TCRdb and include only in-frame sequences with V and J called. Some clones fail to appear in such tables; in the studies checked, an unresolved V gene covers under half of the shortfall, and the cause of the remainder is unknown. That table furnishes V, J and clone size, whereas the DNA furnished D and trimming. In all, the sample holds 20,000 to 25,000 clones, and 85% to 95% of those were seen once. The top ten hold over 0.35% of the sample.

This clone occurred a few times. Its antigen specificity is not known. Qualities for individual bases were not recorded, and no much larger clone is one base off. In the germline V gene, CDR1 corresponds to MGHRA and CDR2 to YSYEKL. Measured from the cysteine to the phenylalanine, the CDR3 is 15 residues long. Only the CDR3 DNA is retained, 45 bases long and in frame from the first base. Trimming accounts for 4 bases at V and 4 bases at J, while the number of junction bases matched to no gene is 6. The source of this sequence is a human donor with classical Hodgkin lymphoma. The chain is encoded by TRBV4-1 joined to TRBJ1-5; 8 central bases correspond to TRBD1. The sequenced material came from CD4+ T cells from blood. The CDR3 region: CASSLGQGDNQPQHF. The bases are TGCGCCAGCAGCCTCGGACAGGGTGATAATCAGCCCCAGCATTTT.